These 21 T cell receptor beta chains came from one sample sequenced in a study of T-cell memory formation after mild COVID-19. TCRdb re-analysed the 5' RACE reads in MiXCR, keeping a single row per CDR3 protein. The repertoire has fewer than 350,000 distinct CDR3 sequences, under 20% of them found once; the top ten carry 23%. The sample was PBMCs or a T cell subset sorted from them (not recorded which). The receptors were sampled from a man aged 18 to 30 who had mild COVID-19 (a few samples of this study predate the infection). Cell type and time point are not known.

The chain couples TRBV6-5 to TRBJ1-5, with TRBD1 matching over 9 bases. The CDR3 sequence is 16 residues long. Germline lookup yields CDR1 MNHEY and CDR2 SVGAGI. The J segment lost 0 bases and the V segment lost 6 bases, leaving 6 bases of the junction unmatched. The CDR3 DNA reads as TGTGCCAGCAGCCGGACAGGGGACCTTAGCAATCAGCCCCAGCATTTT. This sequence encodes CASSRTGDLSNQPQHF.

This clonotype has only a few counts. The V and J genes are TRBV6-6 and TRBJ1-2, with 9 bases identical to TRBD1. Germline-derived CDR1 and CDR2 are MNHNY and SVGAGI (reference sequence). This CDR3 spans 18 amino acids. The ends lost 2 bases at V and 4 bases at J; junction bases unmatched: 14. CDR3 in amino acids: CASSYTTGTGSQGYGYTF. DNA of the CDR3: TGTGCCAGCAGTTACACAACCGGGACAGGGAGTCAGGGCTATGGCTACACCTTC.

There are a few counts of this clonotype. The chain is built from TRBV20-1 and TRBJ2-3; 10 nucleotides align to TRBD2. The trim removed 6 bases at V and 0 bases at J, leaving 9 bases unmatched. Germline CDR1 reads DFQATT; CDR2 reads SNEGSKA (reference sequence). CDR3 length: 16 residues. The CDR3 DNA reads as TGCAGTGCGGAGGACCTAGCGGGGGTTAGCACAGATACGCAGTATTTT. Protein product: CSAEDLAGVSTDTQYF.

This chain connects TRBV20-1 to TRBJ2-5; 8 positions match TRBD1. This CDR3 region has 15 residues. Germline lookup yields CDR1 DFQATT and CDR2 SNEGSKA (reference sequence). The ends lost 1 base at V and 4 bases at J; junction bases unmatched: 8. The CDR3 bases are TGCAGTGCTAGAGCCACAGGACAGGGTACAGAGACCCAGTACTTC. Protein sequence: CSARATGQGTETQYF.

This clonotype was observed a handful of times. The chain combines TRBV6-5 with TRBJ1-4, with a possible D match to TRBD1 (6 bases). V was cut by 0 bases and J by 8 bases, with 10 bases left in between. The CDR3 consists of 14 residues. The germline CDR1 and CDR2 sequences are MNHEY and SVGAGI. In DNA form, the CDR3 reads TGTGCCAGCAGTTACTCGCAGGGGCGCGAAAAACTGTTTTTT. It is translated as CASSYSQGREKLFF.

The chain's CDR3 is CATKEASSYEQYF. CDR3 in DNA: TGTGCCACTAAGGAGGCTAGCTCCTACGAGCAGTACTTC. The chain is built from TRBV2 and TRBJ2-7; D might be TRBD2 (5 bases). The CDR3 spans 13 residues. The germline CDR1 and CDR2 sequences are SNHLY and FYNNEI. Trimming stripped 10 bases from V and 0 bases from J, with 13 bases between.

This clonotype has only a few counts. This sequence joins TRBV12-3 or TRBV12-4 and TRBJ1-1, with D tentatively TRBD1 (5 bases). The CDR3 is 13 amino acids. V was clipped by 2 bases and J by 7 bases, with 11 bases between them. CDR3: CASSLKAGVEAFF. The CDR3 bases are TGTGCCAGCAGTTTAAAGGCGGGGGTTGAAGCTTTCTTT.

The gene calls are TRBV15 and TRBJ2-5; 11 bases agree with TRBD2. The CDR3 runs 14 residues. Germline trimming cut 3 bases from V and 5 bases from J; bases unmatched to any gene: 2. In germline, CDR1 is LNHNV, CDR2 YYDKDF (reference sequence). The CDR3 DNA is TGTGCCACCAGCAGGAGGACTAGCGGGGAGACCCAGTACTTC. It codes for CATSRRTSGETQYF.

The CDR3 here is CASSLSIGPSETQYF. The CDR3 DNA follows: TGTGCCAGCAGTTTATCGATAGGGCCCTCGGAGACCCAGTACTTC. This sequence joins TRBV27 and TRBJ2-5; D remains unclear. Germline CDR1 and CDR2: MNHEY and SMNVEV (reference sequence). This CDR3 spans 15 amino acids. The V and J ends lost 0 bases and 5 bases respectively, with 13 bases between them.

This clonotype was found a few times. The chain uses TRBV2 and TRBJ1-2, with D uncertain. Trimming took off 2 bases at V and 1 base at J, with 11 bases between the two ends. CDR1 and CDR2 from the germline V gene are SNHLY and FYNNEI. The CDR3 extends over 15 amino acids. CDR3 in DNA: TGTGCCAGCAGTGAAAGAGGCAGAAGTAACTATGGCTACACCTTC. Protein sequence: CASSERGRSNYGYTF. Using reference TRBV2 and TRBJ1-2 for the parts outside the CDR3, the full variable domain is EPEVTQTPSHQVTQMGQEVILRCVPISNHLYFYWYRQILGQKVEFLVSFYNNEISEKSEIFDDQFSVERPDGSNFTLKIRSTKLEDSAMYFCASSERGRSNYGYTFGSGTRLTVV.

This clonotype was counted a few times. This chain links TRBV7-2 with TRBJ1-6; D is perhaps TRBD1 (6 bases). V was shortened by 1 base and J by 6 bases, with 22 bases between the two germline ends. The CDR3 runs 19 residues. Germline V CDR1 and CDR2: SGHTA, FQGNSA. The CDR3: CASSLGIPGQGPINSPLHF. CDR3 DNA: TGTGCCAGCAGCTTAGGGATACCGGGACAAGGTCCTATTAATTCACCCCTCCACTTT.

The chain uses TRBV20-1 and TRBJ1-2; D call uncertain. V was clipped by 2 bases and J by 7 bases, with 11 bases between them. CDR1 and CDR2 from the germline V gene are DFQATT and SNEGSKA (reference sequence). CDR3 size: 12 residues. CDR3 sequence: CSARRELSGYTF. CDR3 sequence (DNA): TGCAGTGCTAGACGCGAGCTTTCTGGCTACACCTTC.

V is TRBV10-2 and J is TRBJ1-1; 9 positions match TRBD1. CDR1 WSHSY and CDR2 SAAADI come from the germline V gene. CDR3 length: 16 amino acids. V dropped 2 bases and J dropped 1; count of bases not matched to a gene: 5. The CDR3 protein is CASSEPTGGWNTEAFF. The CDR3 DNA is TGCGCCAGCAGTGAGCCCACAGGGGGCTGGAACACTGAAGCTTTCTTT.

This rearrangement joins TRBV4-1 to TRBJ1-5; D gene uncertain. The germline V and J ends were trimmed by 1 base and 2 bases, with 15 bases remaining between them. This CDR3 spans 17 amino acids. The germline gives CDR1 MGHRA, CDR2 YSYEKL. This CDR3 is CASSQAQIIPGNQPQHF. CDR3 bases: TGCGCCAGCAGCCAAGCCCAGATAATTCCCGGCAATCAGCCCCAGCATTTT.

As regards this clonotype: Being one base from a much bigger clone, this may be a read error. The genes are TRBV10-1 and TRBJ2-7; D perhaps matches TRBD1 (6 bases). Germline V lookup: CDR1 WNHNN, CDR2 SYGVQD (reference sequence). The CDR3 is made up of 13 amino acids. The CDR3 nucleotides are TGCGCCAGCAGCCGGGACACCATCTACGAGCAGAACTTC. The encoded protein is CASSRDTIYEQNF.

This clonotype has a handful of counts. CDR3 in amino acids: CASSLNLAQETQYF. The CDR3 DNA sequence: TGTGCCAGCAGCTTAAATCTAGCCCAAGAGACCCAGTACTTC. The chain recombines TRBV7-2 with TRBJ2-5; D perhaps matches TRBD2 (5 bases). Germline loops: CDR1 SGHTA, CDR2 FQGNSA. Trimming shortened V by 2 bases and J by 1 base, and 8 bases separated the two germline ends. There are 14 residues in the CDR3. Full variable domain (remainder filled in from reference TRBV7-2 and TRBJ2-5): GAGVSQSPSNKVTEKGKDVELRCDPISGHTALYWYRQSLGQGLEFLIYFQGNSAPDKSGLPSDRFSAERTGGSVSTLTIQRTQQEDSAVYLCASSLNLAQETQYFGPGTRLLVL.

In its sample, this clonotype was seen a few times. The chain links TRBV28 to TRBJ2-7; 7 bases are a match to TRBD1. Per germline, CDR1 MDHEN and CDR2 SYDVKM. J lost 4 bases, V lost 3 bases, and 9 bases had no gene match. The CDR3 is made up of 15 amino acids. The CDR3 DNA reads as TGTGCCAGCAGTTTCGGTCGGGACAGCTCGTACGAGCAGTACGTC. This gives the protein CASSFGRDSSYEQYV.

CDR3 DNA sequence: TGTGCCAGCAGCTTAACGGACCTCGTGGCAGGAGATACGCAGTATTTT. It specifies CASSLTDLVAGDTQYF. The chain employs TRBV7-9 and TRBJ2-3, with D unclear. This CDR3 is 16 amino acids long. V was pared by 2 bases and J by 5 bases, with 17 bases between. CDR1 and CDR2 from the germline V gene are SEHNR and FQNEAQ (reference sequence).

This clonotype showed up just a few times. The rearrangement links TRBV7-8 to TRBJ2-7, with 13 positions matching TRBD2. There are 15 residues in the CDR3. V was clipped by 5 bases and J by 2 bases; unmatched bases: 3. Germline-derived CDR1 and CDR2 are SGHVS and FQNEAQ. The CDR3 region is CASSTSGGETYEQYF. The CDR3 DNA reads as TGTGCCAGCAGCACTAGCGGGGGGGAAACCTACGAGCAGTACTTC. Full variable domain (remainder filled in from reference TRBV7-8 and TRBJ2-7): GAGVSQSPRYKVAKRGQDVALRCDPISGHVSLFWYQQALGQGPEFLTYFQNEAQLDKSGLPSDRFFAERPEGSVSTLKIQRTQQEDSAVYLCASSTSGGETYEQYFGPGTRLTVT.

This chain joins TRBV9 and TRBJ1-1, with D possibly TRBD1 on 6 matching bases. Germline assignment: CDR1 SGDLS and CDR2 YYNGEE. The CDR3 runs 14 residues. The V gene lost 1 base and the J gene lost 2 bases, with 9 bases spanning the gap. The CDR3 is CASSVQGINTEAFF. CDR3 nucleotides: TGTGCCAGCAGCGTACAGGGGATAAACACTGAAGCTTTCTTT.

The sample holds a few counts of this clonotype. CDR3 loop: CASSLEAGWETQYF. CDR3 coding DNA: TGTGCCAGCAGCTTAGAGGCAGGGTGGGAGACCCAGTACTTC. This sequence joins TRBV7-8 and TRBJ2-5; a weak D match, TRBD1 (5 bases). Per the germline V gene, CDR1 is SGHVS and CDR2 is FQNEAQ. Trimming cost V 1 base and J 5 bases, with 11 bases left between them. The CDR3 sequence is 14 residues long.